Given below is one TCR beta chain in context. These data belong to a study of blood T cell repertoires in COVID-19. Study-wide background: The analysed material was cDNA or gDNA that came from T cells, B-cell-depleted T cells, or PBMCs.

Two consecutive negative NP/OP PCR tests, clearance, or resolved symptoms defined Cohort 3 recovery. How the authors handled the data: The assay estimated nucleated cells by amplifying reference gene primers. Sequenced by immunoSEQ multiplex PCR; TCRdb stores in-frame clones only, minus some. V, J and clone size are taken as reported in that table, and D and trimming were inferred from the DNA itself. Here the sample spans 300,000 to 350,000 clones, approximately 90% being singletons. The material sequenced was PBMCs or T cells enriched from blood (not recorded which). The source of this sequence is a woman aged 18-30 years who had recovered from COVID-19.

The CDR3 protein is CASRSGLSGSAGELFF. CDR3 in DNA: TGCGCCAGCAGGTCGGGACTCAGCGGGAGTGCCGGGGAGCTGTTTTTT. The gene calls are TRBV5-1 and TRBJ2-2; TRBD2 aligns across 8 bases. The CDR3 contains 16 residues. Germline V gene data show CDR1 as SGHRS and CDR2 as YFSETQ. The V gene end was trimmed by 5 bases and the J gene end by 6 bases; junction bases not matched to a gene: 12. Supplemented by reference TRBV5-1 and TRBJ2-2, the full variable domain reads KAGVTQTPRYLIKTRGQQVTLSCSPISGHRSVSWYQQTPGQGLQFLFEYFSETQRNKGNFPGRFSGRQFSNSRSEMNVSTLELGDSALYLCASRSGLSGSAGELFFGEGSRLTVL.